This T cell receptor (beta chain) was captured by sequencing in a study of blood T cell repertoires in COVID-19. Across the whole study: Collection of acute and convalescent COVID-19 samples took place in the United States, Italy and Spain. In each case, the material was cDNA or gDNA derived from T cells, B-cell-depleted T cells, or PBMCs.

The V gene lost 3 bases and the J gene lost 3 bases, with 12 bases spanning the gap. This CDR3 has 15 amino acids. CDR1 is MDHEN and CDR2 is SYDVKM in the germline V gene. Study processing details: Amplification from reference gene primers served as the basis for estimated nucleated cell counts. Generated by immunoSEQ multiplex PCR, the TCRdb table keeps only in-frame clones and is missing some. V and J calls and clone size come straight from that table; D and trimming were deduced from the DNA. The data contain some 280,000 clones, 80% to 90% of them seen just once; the ten biggest clones take up 3%.

The chain recombines TRBV28 with TRBJ1-5; tentative D call: TRBD1 (6 bases). What was sequenced was peripheral blood. The clonotype comes from a woman in her twenties or thirties with active or convalescent COVID-19. The CDR3 DNA reads as TGTGCCAGCAGTTTGGTAGGGGGAGTCAATCAGCCCCAGCATTTT. Amino acids: CASSLVGGVNQPQHF.